These 20 T cell receptor beta chains were sequenced from one sample in a study of shared clonotypes between healthy human individuals. CD8 cells regarded as naive lacked CD45RO, were positively chosen for CCR7, and omitted terminally differentiated effector memory CD45RA+ cells. Profiled with immunoSEQ multiplex PCR; TCRdb holds only in-frame clones, not every one. The sample has roughly 810,000 clones, approximately 96% seen once. Material: naive CD8+ T cells sorted from blood. The receptors shown here come from a man between 25 and 39 years old in good health.

The gene calls are TRBV27 and TRBJ2-7; the D is unclear. The CDR3 sequence is 12 residues long. The germline gives CDR1 MNHEY, CDR2 SMNVEV (reference sequence). V was cut by 3 bases and J by 3 bases, with 6 bases left in between. This CDR3 reads CASSFAGYEQYF. DNA for the CDR3: TGTGCCAGCAGTTTTGCAGGCTACGAGCAGTACTTC.

V gene TRBV19 combines with J gene TRBJ2-3; TRBD2 matches 10 bases. From germline, CDR1 is LNHDA and CDR2 SQIVND (reference sequence). Trimming cost V 1 base and J 5 bases; bases outside gene matches: 15. The CDR3 is made up of 19 amino acids. In DNA, the CDR3 is TGTGCCAGTAGTATAGTGGCCAGCGGGAGGGCCATTTTGGTAGATACGCAGTATTTT. Protein: CASSIVASGRAILVDTQYF.

The V and J genes are TRBV19 and TRBJ2-7; D perhaps matches TRBD2 (6 bases). Between the trimmed V and J ends, which lost 6 bases and 5 bases, there was a span of 17 bases. The CDR3 length is 14 residues. The V gene's germline CDR1 is LNHDA and CDR2 SQIVND (reference sequence). The CDR3 region has the DNA TGTGCCAGTAGCCCCGGGGGACCAACGCACGAGCAGTACTTC. Translation gives CASSPGGPTHEQYF.

J is TRBJ2-7 and V is TRBV5-1, with TRBD2 matching 9 bases. Germline V gene sequence: CDR1 SGHRS, CDR2 YFSETQ. V gave up 2 bases and J gave up 1 base; unmatched junction bases: 4. This CDR3 is 15 amino acids long. This chain's CDR3 is CASSLLAGNSYEQYF. CDR3 sequence (DNA): TGCGCCAGCAGCTTACTAGCGGGCAATTCCTACGAGCAGTACTTC. The variable domain in full, completed from reference TRBV5-1 and TRBJ2-7, reads KAGVTQTPRYLIKTRGQQVTLSCSPISGHRSVSWYQQTPGQGLQFLFEYFSETQRNKGNFPGRFSGRQFSNSRSEMNVSTLELGDSALYLCASSLLAGNSYEQYFGPGTRLTVT.

The chain employs TRBV4-1 and TRBJ2-7, with 7 positions matching TRBD1. The germline V gene has CDR1 MGHRA and CDR2 YSYEKL. The CDR3 spans 13 residues. Unmatched junction bases numbered 4, after V lost 4 bases and J lost 4 bases. In nucleotides, the CDR3 is TGCGCCAGCAGCCCCGACAGGGCGTACGAGCAGTACTTC. This codes for CASSPDRAYEQYF.

V and J are TRBV4-1 and TRBJ1-1; TRBD1 agrees at 8 bases. V shed 5 bases and J 1 base; nucleotides not matched to a gene: 9. Germline CDR1 MGHRA, CDR2 YSYEKL. This CDR3 has 16 amino acids. CDR3: CASSNPTGTGNTEAFF. The CDR3, as DNA: TGCGCCAGCAGCAACCCAACCGGGACAGGGAACACTGAAGCTTTCTTT.

The J gene is TRBJ2-1, the V gene TRBV7-3; D is undetermined. V was shortened by 0 bases and J by 6 bases, with 9 bases between the two germline ends. The germline V gene has CDR1 SGHTA and CDR2 FQGTGA. This CDR3 comprises 14 residues. The CDR3, as DNA: TGTGCCAGCAGCTTAACGGGCCTAGTCAATGAGCAGTTCTTC. Protein product: CASSLTGLVNEQFF. Variable domain in full (rest from reference TRBV7-3 and TRBJ2-1): GAGVSQTPSNKVTEKGKYVELRCDPISGHTALYWYRQSLGQGPEFLIYFQGTGAADDSGLPNDRFFAVRPEGSVSTLKIQRTERGDSAVYLCASSLTGLVNEQFFGPGTRLTVL.

This chain uses TRBV30 with TRBJ2-7; D possibly corresponds to TRBD2 (6 bases). Germline CDR1 GTSNPN, CDR2 SVGIG (reference sequence). The CDR3 is 14 amino acids. Trimming stripped 5 bases from V and 6 bases from J, with 20 bases between. The CDR3 bases are TGTGCCTGGGGCGGAGGGAGCCACTCAGGCGAGCAGTACTTC. Protein: CAWGGGSHSGEQYF.

In its sample, this clone was seen once. Other DNA sequences in this specimen translate into the identical CDR3. The rearrangement joins TRBV27 to TRBJ2-3, with no clear D. CDR3 size: 11 residues. Germline V gene lookup returns CDR1 MNHEY and CDR2 SMNVEV (reference sequence). The germline V and J ends were trimmed by 3 bases and 6 bases, with 4 bases remaining between them. The CDR3 DNA reads as TGTGCCAGCAGTTTCCGGGATACGCAGTATTTT. It yields the protein CASSFRDTQYF.

J is TRBJ1-5 and V is TRBV7-6, with D perhaps matching TRBD1 (5 bases). The germline V gene has CDR1 SGHVS and CDR2 FNYEAQ. The V and J ends lost 8 bases and 1 base respectively, with 12 bases between them. The CDR3 extends over 14 amino acids. The CDR3 sequence: CASGPGTSNQPQHF. In DNA, the CDR3 is TGTGCCAGCGGGCCTGGGACCAGCAATCAGCCCCAGCATTTT.

The CDR3 spells CASSYQGLATNEQYF. The CDR3 DNA reads TGTGCCAGCAGTTATCAAGGACTAGCGACAAACGAGCAGTACTTC. The genes are TRBV6-5 and TRBJ2-7; the match to TRBD2 covers 9 bases. This CDR3 comprises 15 residues. Trimming at V came to 3 bases and at J to 5 bases, leaving 8 bases not matched to a gene. CDR1 MNHEY and CDR2 SVGAGI come from the germline V gene.

This sequence joins TRBV4-1 and TRBJ2-7, with TRBD1 matching over 11 bases. The CDR3 length is 15 residues. CDR1 is MGHRA and CDR2 is YSYEKL in the germline V gene. V lost 3 bases, J lost 2 bases, and 3 bases stayed unmatched. CDR3 protein: CASSHPGQGAYEQYF. DNA for the CDR3: TGCGCCAGCAGCCACCCGGGACAGGGGGCCTACGAGCAGTACTTC.

This CDR3 reads CASSPLTPGLAYEQYF. Written as DNA, the CDR3 is TGTGCCAGCAGCCCATTGACTCCGGGACTAGCTTACGAGCAGTACTTC. J is TRBJ2-7 and V is TRBV14; 9 bases are a match to TRBD2. V was clipped by 4 bases and J by 4 bases; unmatched bases: 11. The germline CDR1 and CDR2 sequences are SGHDN and FVKESK. The CDR3 is made up of 16 amino acids. The full variable domain, its missing parts supplied by reference TRBV14 and TRBJ2-7, is EAGVTQFPSHSVIEKGQTVTLRCDPISGHDNLYWYRRVMGKEIKFLLHFVKESKQDESGMPNNRFLAERTGGTYSTLKVQPAELEDSGVYFCASSPLTPGLAYEQYFGPGTRLTVT.

A word on this clone: Other DNA sequences within the sample encode an identical CDR3. The chain has TRBV27 and TRBJ1-1; TRBD1 is a possible D gene (5 bases). Germline lookup yields CDR1 MNHEY and CDR2 SMNVEV (reference sequence). The CDR3 spans 13 residues. Trimming removed 2 bases at V and 1 base at J, with 5 bases between. The CDR3 DNA sequence: TGTGCCAGCAGTTTACAGGGGAACACTGAAGCTTTCTTT. It codes for CASSLQGNTEAFF.

This clone was picked up a small number of times. The rearrangement joins TRBV5-5 to TRBJ1-1, with D unresolved. Trimming cost V 3 bases and J 4 bases, with 7 bases left between them. The CDR3 is 12 residues long. CDR1 SGHKS and CDR2 YYEKEE come from the germline V gene (reference sequence). This CDR3 is CASSYVPTEAFF. The CDR3 nucleotides read TGTGCCAGCAGCTACGTTCCCACTGAAGCTTTCTTT.

The chain carries TRBV9 and TRBJ2-7; TRBD2 agrees at 7 bases. This CDR3 has 13 amino acids. Trimming at V came to 4 bases and at J to 6 bases, leaving 7 bases not matched to a gene. Germline V gene sequence: CDR1 SGDLS, CDR2 YYNGEE. CDR3 amino acids: CASSPRTSIEQYF. In DNA form, the CDR3 reads TGTGCCAGCAGCCCGCGGACTAGTATCGAGCAGTACTTC.

The chain joins TRBV7-9 to TRBJ1-2; TRBD1 matches at 7 bases. CDR1 SEHNR and CDR2 FQNEAQ come from the germline V gene (reference sequence). The CDR3 covers 16 residues. The trim removed 5 bases at V and 5 bases at J, leaving 14 bases unmatched. The CDR3 region is CASSQHLTGSPYGYTF. For the CDR3, the DNA is TGTGCCAGCAGCCAACACCTGACAGGGTCGCCTTATGGCTACACCTTC.

This clone appeared once. V usage is TRBV7-3 and J usage is TRBJ2-1; perhaps TRBD2 as D (5 bases). The germline V gene encodes CDR1 SGHTA and CDR2 FQGTGA. With 0 bases removed from V and 2 bases from J, the gap between germline ends came to 8 bases. The CDR3 is 15 amino acids. CDR3 nucleotides: TGTGCCAGCAGCTTAACGGGAGACGCCTACAATGAGCAGTTCTTC. Protein sequence: CASSLTGDAYNEQFF. Full variable domain (rest looked up from reference TRBV7-3 and TRBJ2-1): GAGVSQTPSNKVTEKGKYVELRCDPISGHTALYWYRQSLGQGPEFLIYFQGTGAADDSGLPNDRFFAVRPEGSVSTLKIQRTERGDSAVYLCASSLTGDAYNEQFFGPGTRLTVL.

The chain links TRBV27 to TRBJ2-1; D remains unclear. V was shortened by 0 bases and J by 10 bases, with 10 bases between the two germline ends. CDR1 MNHEY and CDR2 SMNVEV come from the germline V gene (reference sequence). The CDR3 covers 13 residues. The DNA of the CDR3 is TGTGCCAGCAGTTTATCGTGGAGTACGGAGCAGTTCTTC. Its protein is CASSLSWSTEQFF.

This clone occurred once. The chain joins TRBV7-9 to TRBJ2-1, with D unresolved. This CDR3 comprises 15 residues. The V end lost 4 bases, the J end lost 0 bases, and 10 bases lay between the germline ends. Germline-derived CDR1 and CDR2 are SEHNR and FQNEAQ (reference sequence). CDR3 region: CASSSGWSSYNEQFF. CDR3 DNA: TGTGCCAGCAGCTCTGGGTGGAGCTCCTACAATGAGCAGTTCTTC. Using reference TRBV7-9 and TRBJ2-1 for the parts outside the CDR3, the full variable domain is DTGVSQNPRHKITKRGQNVTFRCDPISEHNRLYWYRQTLGQGPEFLTYFQNEAQLEKSRLLSDRFSAERPKGSFSTLEIQRTEQGDSAMYLCASSSGWSSYNEQFFGPGTRLTVL.